This TCR beta chain derives from a study of cytomegalovirus exposure and HLA in healthy donors. The length of the CDR3 is 12 residues. CDR1 and CDR2 (germline): SNHLY, FYNNEI. Between the trimmed V and J ends, which lost 8 bases and 8 bases, there was a span of 15 bases. Primers included in the PCR were 60 Vbeta and 13 Jbeta primers. TCRdb keeps only in-frame clones here, not all; method: immunoSEQ multiplex PCR. The sample yields approximately 110,000 clones, around 78% seen once. The source of this sequence is a man aged 35 to 55 in good health and CMV-seronegative. Sequenced: PBMCs. The chain recombines TRBV2 with TRBJ1-1, with no clear D. CDR3 sequence (DNA): TGTGCCAGCGGAGGGCAAACTTTCGAAGCTTTCTTT. Encoded protein: CASGGQTFEAFF.